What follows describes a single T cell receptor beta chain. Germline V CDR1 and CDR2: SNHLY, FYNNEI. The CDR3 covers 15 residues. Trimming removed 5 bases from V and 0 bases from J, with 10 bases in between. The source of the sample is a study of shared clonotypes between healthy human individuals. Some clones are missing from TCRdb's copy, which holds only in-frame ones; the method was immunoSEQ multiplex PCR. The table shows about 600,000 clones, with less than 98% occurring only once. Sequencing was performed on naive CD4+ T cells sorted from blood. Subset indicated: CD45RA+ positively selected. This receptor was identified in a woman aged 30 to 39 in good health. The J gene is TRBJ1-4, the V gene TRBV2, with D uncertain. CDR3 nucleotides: TGTGCCAGCAGTTCATTAGGTGCAACTAATGAAAAACTGTTTTTT. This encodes CASSSLGATNEKLFF.